The 3 T cell receptor beta chains below were found in one sample sequenced in a study of cytomegalovirus exposure and HLA in healthy donors (dated by TCRdb to the late 2010s). Library prep was done by the immunoSEQ multiplex PCR assay. For the multiplex PCR, a mixture combining 60 forward primers for TCR Vbeta segments and 13 reverse primers for TCR Jbeta segments was used. TCRdb carries this immuneACCESS record with in-frame sequences only. Its versions omit some clonotypes, under half of them owing to an unresolved V gene in the studies checked, with the rest unexplained. Within this sample are 110,000 to 150,000 clones, with roughly four fifths of them counted one time only. The ten largest account for roughly 1.6% of the sample. Sequenced input: PBMCs. These receptors were collected from a female donor in good health and CMV-seronegative.

The CDR3 DNA follows: TGTGCCAGCAAGGACAGGGCGGTGAACACTGAAGCTTTCTTT. Its protein is CASKDRAVNTEAFF. V and J are TRBV25-1 and TRBJ1-1, with 8 nucleotides matching TRBD1. Trimming at V came to 7 bases and at J to 0 bases, leaving 4 bases not matched to a gene. The CDR3 totals 14 residues. Germline V gives CDR1 MGHDK, CDR2 SYGVNS.

The rearrangement links TRBV5-6 to TRBJ1-1, with D possibly TRBD1 on 5 matching bases. The CDR3 runs to 15 residues. Germline assignment: CDR1 SGHDT and CDR2 YYEEEE. With 2 bases removed from V and 1 base from J, the gap between germline ends came to 12 bases. The CDR3 DNA follows: TGTGCCAGCAGCTTACTTCCGGGGGGGAACACTGAAGCTTTCTTT. Its protein product is CASSLLPGGNTEAFF.

The table lists this clone with a few counts. This sequence joins TRBV25-1 and TRBJ2-7; 7 nucleotides match TRBD2. V trimming: 7 bases; J trimming: 4 bases; junction bases outside the gene matches: 4. Germline V gene lookup returns CDR1 MGHDK and CDR2 SYGVNS. This CDR3 region has 12 residues. The CDR3 sequence is CASKGGEYEQYF. DNA of the CDR3: TGTGCCAGCAAGGGAGGGGAGTACGAGCAGTACTTC.